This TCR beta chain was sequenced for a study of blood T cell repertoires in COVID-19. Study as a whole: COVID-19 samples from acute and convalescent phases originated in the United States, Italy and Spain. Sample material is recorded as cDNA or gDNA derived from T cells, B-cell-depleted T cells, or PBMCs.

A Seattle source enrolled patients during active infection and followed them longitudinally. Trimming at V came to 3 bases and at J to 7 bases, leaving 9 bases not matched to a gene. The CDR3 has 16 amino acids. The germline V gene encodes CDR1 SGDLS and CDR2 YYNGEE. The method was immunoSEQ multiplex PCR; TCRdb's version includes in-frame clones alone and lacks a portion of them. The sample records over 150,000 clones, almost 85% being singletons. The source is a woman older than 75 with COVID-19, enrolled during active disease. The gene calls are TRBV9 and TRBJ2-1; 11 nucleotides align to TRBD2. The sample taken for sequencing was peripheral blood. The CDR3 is CASSEAPSGGWNEQFF. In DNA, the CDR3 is TGTGCCAGCAGCGAAGCACCTAGCGGGGGGTGGAATGAGCAGTTCTTC.